The 27 T cell receptor beta chains below all came from one sample that was sequenced in a study of blood T cells in healthy people across ages. The second PCR ran roughly 6 to 11 cycles with a sample-barcoded 5' primer and J-beta primers. TCRdb reprocessed the 5' RACE reads with MiXCR, giving one entry per CDR3 protein. The sample records some 850,000 distinct CDR3 sequences, around 25% being singletons. This sample also belongs to another study, concerning T cells of mothers and their children.

The sequenced sample consisted of blood. Receptors were obtained from a boy younger than 18 in good health.

The chain carries TRBV27 and TRBJ2-7; D may be TRBD1 or TRBD2 (5 bases each). The CDR3 spans 13 residues. The germline V gene has CDR1 MNHEY and CDR2 SMNVEV (reference sequence). V lost 9 bases and J lost 6, with 18 bases in between. Here the CDR3 DNA reads TGTGCCAGTAGTACCTCCAAGAGGGGCGAGCAGTACTTC. Residues: CASSTSKRGEQYF.

CDR3 DNA sequence: TGTGCCAGCAGCTTATTCCAGGGGATGGTAGGAGAGACCCAGTACTTC. Residues: CASSLFQGMVGETQYF. The rearrangement links TRBV7-2 to TRBJ2-5, with D perhaps matching TRBD1 (6 bases). Trimming removed 2 bases at V and 4 bases at J, with 17 bases between. This CDR3 has 16 residues. Germline CDR1 is SGHTA and CDR2 is FQGNSA.

This rearrangement joins TRBV20-1 to TRBJ1-5; D perhaps matches TRBD1 (5 bases). V was pared by 0 bases and J by 7 bases, with 16 bases between. Germline CDR1 is DFQATT and CDR2 is SNEGSKA (reference sequence). The CDR3 totals 15 residues. The DNA for the CDR3 is TGCAGTGCTAGAGATAACCCAGGGAGCCGGCAGCCCCAGCATTTT. Encoded protein: CSARDNPGSRQPQHF.

This clonotype was counted a few times. J is TRBJ2-5 and V is TRBV5-1; 8 bases are a match to TRBD1. The CDR3 runs to 17 residues. Losses at the gene ends were 1 base for V and 4 bases for J; bases not matched to a gene: 12. Germline V lookup: CDR1 SGHRS, CDR2 YFSETQ. CDR3 sequence (DNA): TGCGCCAGCAGCTTGCTCGGGACAGGCAAAGCCGCAGAGACCCAGTACTTC. Translating it yields CASSLLGTGKAAETQYF.

The genes are TRBV4-1 and TRBJ1-3; 10 nucleotides line up with TRBD1. Germline V gives CDR1 MGHRA, CDR2 YSYEKL. With 0 bases clipped from V and 4 bases from J, the junction kept 6 bases outside the gene matches. The CDR3 spans 17 residues. The CDR3 coding sequence is TGCGCCAGCAGCCAAGATGGGGACAGGGGAATGGGAAACACCATATATTTT. Its translation is CASSQDGDRGMGNTIYF.

In this sample, this clonotype turned up a few times. This sequence joins TRBV30 and TRBJ2-1, with 9 bases fitting TRBD2. The J call is doubtful: the DNA matches TRBJ2-5 better. Germline CDR1 reads GTSNPN; CDR2 reads SVGIG (reference sequence). The CDR3 runs to 14 residues. The CDR3 sequence: CAWSVRGGLETQYF. The CDR3 region has the DNA TGTGCCTGGAGTGTGCGGGGGGGCCTGGAGACCCAGTACTTC.

Points on this clonotype: Germline is not matched at one junction end, which may reflect a read error. The CDR3 loop is CASSSGQNSYSEQFF. The CDR3 bases are TGTGCCAGCAGTTCGGGACAGAACTCCTACAGTGAGCAGTTCTTC. The chain recombines TRBV6-5 with TRBJ2-1; TRBD1 aligns across 7 bases. The CDR3 consists of 15 residues. Germline V lookup: CDR1 MNHEY, CDR2 SVGAGI.

The chain uses TRBV6-5 and TRBJ2-4; D may correspond to TRBD1 or TRBD2 (7 bases each). This CDR3 has 18 residues. Trimming pared 2 bases from V and 0 bases from J, leaving 17 bases between. Germline CDR1 is MNHEY and CDR2 is SVGAGI. Here the CDR3 DNA reads TGTGCCAGCAGTTACGGTCCCCAGGGGGGGTTAGCCAAAAACATTCAGTACTTC. As protein: CASSYGPQGGLAKNIQYF.

The J gene is TRBJ2-7, the V gene TRBV7-9; D might be TRBD1 (6 bases). This CDR3 comprises 14 residues. Per germline, CDR1 SEHNR and CDR2 FQNEAQ (reference sequence). V was clipped by 2 bases and J by 1 base, with 9 bases between them. CDR3 sequence: CASSLQGPSYEQYF. CDR3 nucleotide sequence: TGTGCCAGCAGCTTACAGGGGCCTTCCTACGAGCAGTACTTC.

The genes are TRBV7-3 and TRBJ2-3; D gene uncertain. CDR1 and CDR2 (germline): SGHTA, FQGTGA. Trimming stripped 5 bases from V and 0 bases from J, with 18 bases between. The CDR3 length is 17 residues. CDR3 DNA sequence: TGTGCCAGCAGCGAATGGGCCAGTCTAATTAGCACAGATACGCAGTATTTT. Translated, it gives CASSEWASLISTDTQYF.

This clonotype came up a few times. The chain couples TRBV12-3 or TRBV12-4 to TRBJ2-7; the D gene could be TRBD1 or TRBD2 (5 bases each). The length of the CDR3 is 15 residues. V lost 6 bases to trimming and J lost 5 bases, with 20 bases between them. This CDR3 is CASSLNWGYVNEQYF. DNA for the CDR3: TGTGCCAGCAGCCTGAATTGGGGGTATGTCAACGAGCAGTACTTC.

The chain links TRBV5-1 to TRBJ2-5; D not resolved. The V end was cut by 0 bases, the J end by 1 base, with 7 bases between. The CDR3 loop spans 14 amino acids. Germline V gives CDR1 SGHRS, CDR2 YFSETQ. The CDR3 sequence: CASSLEKPQETQYF. The CDR3 nucleotides are TGCGCCAGCAGCTTGGAGAAACCCCAAGAGACCCAGTACTTC.

This chain joins TRBV13 and TRBJ2-7; 7 positions match TRBD1. Germline CDR1 and CDR2: PRHDT and FYEKMQ (reference sequence). Trimming cost V 5 bases and J 12 bases; bases outside gene matches: 7. The length of the CDR3 is 11 residues. DNA for the CDR3: TGTGCCAGCAGCGCCGACAGGGAACGGTACTTC. Translating it yields CASSADRERYF.

This clonotype has more than one count but fewer than ten. V is TRBV9 and J is TRBJ1-1; D call uncertain. V dropped 2 bases and J dropped 4 bases, with 12 bases sitting between them. Per germline, CDR1 SGDLS and CDR2 YYNGEE. The CDR3 has 14 amino acids. DNA of the CDR3: TGTGCCAGCAGCGTGGGCGGGCGTGGCACTGAAGCTTTCTTT. Translation: CASSVGGRGTEAFF.

For this clonotype: It is likely a read error, because the conserved phenylalanine at the end of the CDR3 is missing. The rearrangement links TRBV5-4 to TRBJ2-5; the D is unclear. The germline gives CDR1 SGHNT, CDR2 YYREEE (reference sequence). CDR3 length equals 12 residues. V lost 3 bases and J lost 5, with 8 bases in between. As DNA, the CDR3 is TGTGCCAGCAGCTCGACTGGGGAGACCCAGTACCTC. It yields the protein CASSSTGETQYL.

This chain uses TRBV2 with TRBJ2-7, with 12 bases identical to TRBD2. The junction had 3 bases not matched to a gene; V was cut back by 1 base and J by 2 bases. The germline gives CDR1 SNHLY, CDR2 FYNNEI. This CDR3 spans 16 amino acids. The chain's CDR3 is CASSEEGLAGPYEQYF. In DNA form, the CDR3 reads TGTGCCAGCAGTGAAGAGGGACTAGCGGGCCCCTACGAGCAGTACTTC.

This chain joins TRBV28 and TRBJ2-7, with 7 bases matching TRBD1. Germline trimming cut 9 bases from V and 5 bases from J; bases unmatched to any gene: 7. The germline V gene has CDR1 MDHEN and CDR2 SYDVKM. The CDR3 sequence is 12 residues long. In nucleotides, the CDR3 is TGTGCCAGTCGCCAGGGGGTCGACGAGCAGTACTTC. Residues: CASRQGVDEQYF.

This clonotype has more than one count but fewer than ten. The J gene is TRBJ2-7, the V gene TRBV5-1; perhaps TRBD2 as D (5 bases). The CDR3 extends over 15 amino acids. V lost 0 bases and J 5 bases, leaving 15 bases between the germline ends. Germline lookup yields CDR1 SGHRS and CDR2 YFSETQ. The CDR3 DNA follows: TGCGCCAGCAGCTTGGAGGGCCGGGGAAGCGACGAGCAGTACTTC. Amino acid sequence: CASSLEGRGSDEQYF.

This clonotype was seen only once. As DNA, the CDR3 is TGTGCCAGCACCAGGGGGGAAAATGGCTACACCTTC. Translating it yields CASTRGENGYTF. This rearrangement joins TRBV6-5 to TRBJ1-2, with TRBD1 matching over 7 bases. The CDR3 has 12 residues. Per germline, CDR1 MNHEY and CDR2 SVGAGI. V shed 7 bases and J 6 bases; nucleotides not matched to a gene: 5.

This clonotype was observed a few times. The chain carries TRBV18 and TRBJ1-3; the D gene is possibly TRBD1 (5 bases). Germline CDR1 reads KGHSH; CDR2 reads LQKENI. With 3 bases removed from V and 6 bases from J, the gap between germline ends came to 15 bases. This CDR3 contains 15 residues. CDR3 protein: CASSPRGTGENTIYF. DNA of the CDR3: TGTGCCAGCTCACCCCGGGGAACAGGAGAAAACACCATATATTTT. Looking up the rest from reference TRBV18 and TRBJ1-3 gives the full variable domain: NAGVMQNPRHLVRRRGQEARLRCSPMKGHSHVYWYRQLPEEGLKFMVYLQKENIIDESGMPKERFSAEFPKEGPSILRIQQVVRGDSAAYFCASSPRGTGENTIYFGEGSWLTVV.

This clonotype was seen more than once but under ten times. The chain combines TRBV29-1 with TRBJ2-5, with 8 bases aligning to TRBD2. V was clipped by 6 bases and J by 2 bases; unmatched bases: 5. Germline V gene lookup returns CDR1 SQVTM and CDR2 ANQGSEA. CDR3 size: 13 residues. Written as DNA, the CDR3 is TGCAGCGTCTTTAGCGGGGCTCAAGAGACCCAGTACTTC. It translates to CSVFSGAQETQYF.

This clonotype was detected only a few times. The rearrangement joins TRBV29-1 to TRBJ2-2; D tentatively fits TRBD1 or TRBD2 (5 bases each). V gave up 5 bases and J gave up 6 bases, with 16 bases separating them. The CDR3 is 14 amino acids. Germline V gene sequence: CDR1 SQVTM, CDR2 ANQGSEA. DNA of the CDR3: TGCAGCGTTCCGGGCCGACGGGGCGCCGGGGAGCTGTTTTTT. Protein sequence: CSVPGRRGAGELFF.

This clonotype occurred a few times. The chain joins TRBV29-1 to TRBJ2-1; 7 bases match TRBD2. The germline gives CDR1 SQVTM, CDR2 ANQGSEA. With V trimmed by 3 bases and J by 1 base, 3 bases remained unmatched. This CDR3 comprises 14 residues. Written as DNA, the CDR3 is TGCAGCGTTGATAGGCGGGAGTCCTACAATGAGCAGTTCTTC. It yields the protein CSVDRRESYNEQFF.

This clonotype was seen only a few times. The V gene is TRBV2, the J gene TRBJ2-1; maybe TRBD1 (6 bases). Germline V gene data show CDR1 as SNHLY and CDR2 as FYNNEI. Deletions cut 4 bases from V and 4 bases from J, with 11 bases between. The CDR3 covers 14 residues. In nucleotides, the CDR3 is TGTGCCAGCAGTGCCCGGACAGTTTACAATGAGCAGTTCTTC. This codes for CASSARTVYNEQFF.

V usage is TRBV27 and J usage is TRBJ2-4, with a weak D call TRBD2 (5 bases). The CDR3 contains 14 residues. CDR1 MNHEY and CDR2 SMNVEV come from the germline V gene (reference sequence). V dropped 8 bases and J dropped 11 bases, with 22 bases sitting between them. In nucleotides, the CDR3 is TGTGCCAGCGGAGACGGACTCCCGGGAACATTTCAGTACTTC. Its protein product is CASGDGLPGTFQYF.

The chain uses TRBV20-1 and TRBJ1-1; the match to TRBD1 covers 9 bases. This CDR3 is built from 14 residues. Trimming cost V 5 bases and J 4 bases; bases outside gene matches: 8. CDR1 is DFQATT, CDR2 SNEGSKA, per germline (reference sequence). In nucleotides, the CDR3 is TGCAGTGCTGCACAGGGGGCTGACGGCACTGAAGCTTTCTTT. This sequence encodes CSAAQGADGTEAFF.

There are a few counts of this clonotype. The gene calls are TRBV20-1 and TRBJ2-7, with 7 bases fitting TRBD1. The length of the CDR3 is 12 residues. Trimming removed 6 bases from V and 3 bases from J; junction bases left unmatched: 5. Germline CDR1 is DFQATT and CDR2 is SNEGSKA (reference sequence). The CDR3 here is CSAPGQRYEQYF. In nucleotides, the CDR3 is TGCAGTGCGCCGGGACAGCGCTACGAGCAGTACTTC.